One and the same sample provided the 30 T cell receptor beta chains below, sequenced in a study of blood T cell repertoires in COVID-19. Repertoires were generated with immunoSEQ multiplex PCR, while TCRdb's copy carries only in-frame clones and drops some. The table includes 150,000 to 200,000 clones, approximately 95% detected once. Sequencing was done on a sample of peripheral blood. The receptors shown here come from a woman aged 55-70 years with COVID-19, enrolled during active disease.

The V gene is TRBV6-2 or TRBV6-3, the J gene TRBJ2-2; 8 bases are a match to TRBD1. V gave up 5 bases and J gave up 3 bases; unmatched junction bases: 14. Germline lookup yields CDR1 MNHEY and CDR2 SVGEGT. The CDR3 has 18 residues. CDR3 amino acids: CASSPGDRFRSDTGELFF. The CDR3, as DNA: TGTGCCAGCAGTCCGGGGGACAGGTTCCGGTCCGACACCGGGGAGCTGTTTTTT.

This chain uses TRBV3-1 (or the pseudogene TRBV3-2) with TRBJ1-3; D gene ambiguous. Germline V CDR1 and CDR2: LGHDT, YNNKEL (reference sequence). With 1 base removed from V and 4 bases from J, the gap between germline ends came to 8 bases. The length of the CDR3 is 14 residues. CDR3: CASSQAGSGNTIYF. As DNA, the CDR3 is TGTGCCAGCAGCCAAGCGGGATCCGGAAACACCATATATTTT.

This chain connects TRBV10-3 to TRBJ1-5; 7 bases fit TRBD1. Per the germline V gene, CDR1 is ENHRY and CDR2 is SYGVKD. Trimming at V came to 4 bases and at J to 4 bases, leaving 4 bases not matched to a gene. The CDR3 is 14 residues long. CDR3 loop: CAISAGTVNQPQHF. The CDR3 DNA reads TGTGCCATCAGTGCCGGGACAGTTAATCAGCCCCAGCATTTT.

The chain recombines TRBV7-2 with TRBJ1-6, with D unclear. The germline gives CDR1 SGHTA, CDR2 FQGNSA. This CDR3 is 16 amino acids long. V lost 4 bases and J lost 0, with 10 bases in between. CDR3 sequence: CASSYDRSSYNSPLHF. The CDR3 DNA follows: TGTGCCAGCAGCTATGACCGGAGCTCCTATAATTCACCCCTCCACTTT.

The chain links TRBV12-5 to TRBJ1-2, with D possibly being TRBD1 (5 bases). Germline V lookup: CDR1 LGHNT, CDR2 FRNRAP. The ends were cut back, 7 bases at V and 3 bases at J, with 18 bases in the middle. This CDR3 is built from 15 residues. This CDR3 is CASVSGEDVDYGYTF. The CDR3, as DNA: TGTGCTAGTGTTTCGGGGGAAGACGTGGACTATGGCTACACCTTC.

The chain employs TRBV19 and TRBJ1-3, with D unresolved. Trimming shortened V by 1 base and J by 0 bases, and 4 bases separated the two germline ends. Germline V gives CDR1 LNHDA, CDR2 SQIVND (reference sequence). The CDR3 is made up of 14 amino acids. The CDR3 DNA sequence: TGTGCCAGTAGTATAGTAGTCTCTGGAAACACCATATATTTT. Its protein product is CASSIVVSGNTIYF.

The chain employs TRBV5-1 and TRBJ2-7, with 9 bases aligning to TRBD1. CDR1 is SGHRS and CDR2 is YFSETQ in the germline V gene. V trimming: 3 bases; J trimming: 6 bases; junction bases outside the gene matches: 4. The CDR3 totals 13 residues. CDR3: CASSSGQGGEQYF. For the CDR3, the DNA is TGCGCCAGCAGCTCGGGACAGGGTGGCGAGCAGTACTTC.

The genes are TRBV30 and TRBJ1-2, with TRBD1 as a possible D gene (5 bases). The CDR3 is 13 residues long. Trimming removed 2 bases at V and 1 base at J, with 8 bases between. The germline gives CDR1 GTSNPN, CDR2 SVGIG (reference sequence). CDR3 bases: TGTGCCTGGAGTTTAGGGGATAACTATGGCTACACCTTC. It specifies CAWSLGDNYGYTF. Full variable domain (remainder filled in from reference TRBV30 and TRBJ1-2): SQTIHQWPATLVQPVGSPLSLECTVEGTSNPNLYWYRQAAGRGLQLLFYSVGIGQISSEVPQNLSASRPQDRQFILSSKKLLLSDSGFYLCAWSLGDNYGYTFGSGTRLTVV.

The chain couples TRBV20-1 to TRBJ2-7, with a possible D match to TRBD1 (6 bases). The V gene's germline CDR1 is DFQATT and CDR2 SNEGSKA (reference sequence). The length of the CDR3 is 14 residues. The germline V and J ends were trimmed by 3 bases and 2 bases, with 14 bases remaining between them. CDR3 coding DNA: TGCAGTGCTAGTAATTTGGGGGCCACCTACGAGCAGTACTTC. Amino acids: CSASNLGATYEQYF.

The V call is TRBV6-5, the J call TRBJ1-2; 10 nucleotides align to TRBD1. Germline V gene sequence: CDR1 MNHEY, CDR2 SVGAGI. The CDR3 has 14 amino acids. V gave up 4 bases and J gave up 4 bases; unmatched junction bases: 3. The CDR3 loop is CASSSGQGSYGYTF. The CDR3 DNA is TGTGCCAGCAGTTCGGGACAGGGGTCCTATGGCTACACCTTC.

The chain uses TRBV6-2 or TRBV6-3 and TRBJ2-1; 8 positions match TRBD1. Germline trimming cut 2 bases from V and 5 bases from J; bases unmatched to any gene: 8. CDR3 length equals 16 residues. Germline lookup yields CDR1 MNHEY and CDR2 SVGEGT. CDR3 region: CASSYHPGGLNNEQFF. The CDR3 nucleotides are TGTGCCAGCAGTTACCACCCAGGGGGCCTTAACAATGAGCAGTTCTTC.

V is TRBV6-1 and J is TRBJ1-1; possible D gene TRBD1, 6 bases. This CDR3 spans 15 amino acids. Trimming took 3 bases from V and 1 from J, leaving 12 bases between them. Germline values: CDR1 MNHNS, CDR2 SASEGT. The CDR3 loop is CASSDRGHSNTEAFF. Written as DNA, the CDR3 is TGTGCCAGCAGTGATCGGGGACACTCGAACACTGAAGCTTTCTTT.

The V call is TRBV9, the J call TRBJ1-1; 8 bases line up with TRBD1. J was trimmed by 3 bases and V by 1 base; bases with no gene match: 2. This CDR3 is built from 14 residues. CDR1 and CDR2 (germline): SGDLS, YYNGEE. CDR3 residues: CASSVQGADTEAFF. For the CDR3, the DNA is TGTGCCAGCAGCGTACAGGGGGCTGACACTGAAGCTTTCTTT. The variable domain in full, with the rest retrieved from reference TRBV9 and TRBJ1-1, is DSGVTQTPKHLITATGQRVTLRCSPRSGDLSVYWYQQSLDQGLQFLIQYYNGEERAKGNILERFSAQQFPDLHSELNLSSLELGDSALYFCASSVQGADTEAFFGQGTRLTVV.

V gene TRBV11-2 combines with J gene TRBJ2-1; TRBD2 agrees at 11 bases. Trimming at V came to 0 bases and at J to 5 bases, leaving 6 bases not matched to a gene. Germline V lookup: CDR1 SGHAT, CDR2 FQNNGV. This CDR3 is 17 amino acids long. CDR3 DNA: TGTGCCAGCAGCTTAGATCCACCGACTAGCGGGGACAATGAGCAGTTCTTC. Protein product: CASSLDPPTSGDNEQFF.

The rearrangement joins TRBV10-3 to TRBJ1-5; D is perhaps TRBD1 (5 bases). V was shortened by 4 bases and J by 8 bases, with 12 bases between the two germline ends. The CDR3 is made up of 13 amino acids. Germline loops: CDR1 ENHRY, CDR2 SYGVKD. The CDR3 loop is CAISGTKGEPQHF. The CDR3 bases are TGTGCCATCAGTGGGACAAAAGGCGAGCCCCAGCATTTT.

This clone was seen once. The genes are TRBV12-3 or TRBV12-4 and TRBJ1-2; TRBD1 might be the D (5 bases). This CDR3 has 13 residues. With 6 bases removed from V and 2 bases from J, the gap between germline ends came to 10 bases. CDR3 in DNA: TGTGCCAGCAGGGGAACAGGAAACTATGGCTACACCTTC. Translating it yields CASRGTGNYGYTF.

Only one count was recorded for this clone. The chain joins TRBV18 to TRBJ1-4; weak D call: TRBD1 (6 bases). The V gene lost 5 bases and the J gene lost 8 bases, with 15 bases spanning the gap. The CDR3 sequence is 14 residues long. Germline CDR1 reads KGHSH; CDR2 reads LQKENI. The CDR3 loop is CASSLDRAGEKLFF. The CDR3 coding sequence is TGTGCCAGCTCATTGGACAGAGCGGGGGAAAAACTGTTTTTT.

This clone was counted between two and nine times. The chain joins TRBV19 to TRBJ1-5, with D possibly TRBD1 on 5 matching bases. The CDR3 spans 15 residues. The V gene's germline CDR1 is LNHDA and CDR2 SQIVND (reference sequence). Trimming shortened V by 5 bases and J by 4 bases, and 15 bases separated the two germline ends. CDR3 DNA sequence: TGTGCCAGTAGTCCAGGGACTTTCCGGAATCAGCCCCAGCATTTT. It specifies CASSPGTFRNQPQHF.

V gene TRBV5-6 combines with J gene TRBJ2-7; tentatively, D is TRBD2 (6 bases). Germline V gives CDR1 SGHDT, CDR2 YYEEEE. CDR3 size: 15 residues. V dropped 0 bases and J dropped 5 bases, with 15 bases sitting between them. The CDR3 here is CASSLAGREIDEQYF. CDR3 bases: TGTGCCAGCAGCTTGGCGGGACGGGAGATCGACGAGCAGTACTTC.

The chain carries TRBV12-3 or TRBV12-4 and TRBJ2-7, with D maybe TRBD2 (6 bases). Trimming left V 3 bases short and J 4 bases short, with 7 bases between. CDR3 length: 12 amino acids. For the CDR3, the DNA is TGTGCCAGCAGTTTTGGGGGGTACGAGCAGTACTTC. Encoded protein: CASSFGGYEQYF.

The chain uses TRBV13 and TRBJ2-3; D perhaps matches TRBD2 (6 bases). V lost 1 base and J lost 0, with 11 bases in between. Germline V gives CDR1 PRHDT, CDR2 FYEKMQ (reference sequence). This CDR3 is 16 amino acids long. CDR3: CASSLESGVSTDTQYF. The CDR3 DNA reads as TGTGCCAGCAGCTTAGAATCGGGGGTAAGCACAGATACGCAGTATTTT.

V usage is TRBV10-3 and J usage is TRBJ1-1; no reliable D call. V lost 0 bases and J 6 bases, leaving 11 bases between the germline ends. CDR1 ENHRY and CDR2 SYGVKD come from the germline V gene. The CDR3 has 14 amino acids. Written as DNA, the CDR3 is TGTGCCATCAGTGAGTCGGGCACCAAGTCTGAAGCTTTCTTT. This sequence encodes CAISESGTKSEAFF.

The count of this clone is one. The genes are TRBV7-2 and TRBJ1-3, with D possibly matching TRBD1 (5 bases). Germline V CDR1 and CDR2: SGHTA, FQGNSA. V lost 2 bases and J 0 bases, leaving 11 bases between the germline ends. The length of the CDR3 is 16 residues. CDR3 sequence (DNA): TGTGCCAGCAGCTTACAGGGTACCAACTCTGGAAACACCATATATTTT. This gives the protein CASSLQGTNSGNTIYF.

The chain combines TRBV5-5 with TRBJ2-2, with TRBD1 matching 8 bases. CDR1 is SGHKS and CDR2 is YYEKEE in the germline V gene (reference sequence). After removal of 4 bases from V and 7 bases from J, the junction contained 18 bases not matched to a gene. The CDR3 is 18 residues long. CDR3 DNA sequence: TGTGCCAGCAGCGAGCCGGGACAGGCCTCAATAGGGGACGGGGAGCTGTTTTTT. It codes for CASSEPGQASIGDGELFF.

The CDR3, as DNA: TGTGCCAGCAGCGTAGACGGGGGGCCTGGCGAGCAGTACTTC. Encoded protein: CASSVDGGPGEQYF. This chain links TRBV9 with TRBJ2-7, with D possibly being TRBD2 (7 bases). The CDR3 is 14 amino acids. Trimming cost V 0 bases and J 6 bases, with 13 bases left between them. CDR1 and CDR2 from the germline V gene are SGDLS and YYNGEE.

The chain has TRBV4-1 and TRBJ1-1, with a weak D call TRBD1 (6 bases). The V gene lost 4 bases and the J gene lost 6 bases, with 21 bases spanning the gap. Germline V CDR1 and CDR2: MGHRA, YSYEKL. The CDR3 is made up of 16 amino acids. The CDR3 reads CASSPPVGGAVPEAFF. CDR3 nucleotides: TGCGCCAGCAGCCCCCCCGTTGGGGGCGCGGTTCCTGAAGCTTTCTTT.

The rearrangement joins TRBV5-1 to TRBJ2-5; no clear D. Trimming removed 0 bases from V and 6 bases from J, with 9 bases in between. From germline, CDR1 is SGHRS and CDR2 YFSETQ. The CDR3 runs 13 residues. CDR3 in amino acids: CASSLGGSQTQYF. In DNA, the CDR3 is TGCGCCAGCAGCTTGGGAGGTTCGCAGACCCAGTACTTC.

The chain employs TRBV9 and TRBJ2-3, with D uncertain. Germline V CDR1 and CDR2: SGDLS, YYNGEE. Trimming took 4 bases from V and 3 from J, leaving 9 bases between them. The CDR3 runs 13 residues. The CDR3 region has the DNA TGTGCCAGCAGCCGTTTCGGGACAGATACGCAGTATTTT. Encoded protein: CASSRFGTDTQYF. Full variable domain (rest looked up from reference TRBV9 and TRBJ2-3): DSGVTQTPKHLITATGQRVTLRCSPRSGDLSVYWYQQSLDQGLQFLIQYYNGEERAKGNILERFSAQQFPDLHSELNLSSLELGDSALYFCASSRFGTDTQYFGPGTRLTVL.

This rearrangement joins TRBV6-1 to TRBJ1-4, with D possibly TRBD1 on 5 matching bases. The V end was cut by 3 bases, the J end by 3 bases, with 14 bases between. This CDR3 region has 16 residues. Germline lookup yields CDR1 MNHNS and CDR2 SASEGT. The CDR3 bases are TGTGCCAGCAGTGACCGTTGGACACAAGCTAATGAAAAACTGTTTTTT. It is translated as CASSDRWTQANEKLFF.

V gene TRBV3-1 (or the pseudogene TRBV3-2) combines with J gene TRBJ2-7, with 12 bases identical to TRBD2. V lost 3 bases, J lost 11 bases, and 8 bases stayed unmatched. CDR1 is LGHDT, CDR2 YNNKEL, per germline (reference sequence). CDR3 length equals 14 residues. The CDR3 loop is CASSQGLAGGEEYF. The DNA for the CDR3 is TGTGCCAGCAGCCAGGGCCTAGCGGGGGGGGAGGAGTACTTC.